The next 21 T cell receptor beta chains were all read from a single sample in a study of blood T cell repertoires in COVID-19. Clones were read by immunoSEQ multiplex PCR, and TCRdb kept only the in-frame ones, dropping some. This sample has more than 350,000 clones, with 87% found just once. The sequenced material came from PBMCs or T cells enriched from blood (not recorded which). Receptor source: a woman in her forties or fifties who had recovered from COVID-19.

In DNA form, the CDR3 reads TGTGCCAGCAGTCCACGCCGGCTAGCGGGGGCCACGTTGGGCTACGAGCAGTACTTC. It translates to CASSPRRLAGATLGYEQYF. V is TRBV27 and J is TRBJ2-7, with 10 bases identical to TRBD2. Germline V gene lookup returns CDR1 MNHEY and CDR2 SMNVEV (reference sequence). The CDR3 is 19 residues long. The trim removed 5 bases at V and 3 bases at J, leaving 19 bases unmatched.

V and J are TRBV28 and TRBJ2-3; D is ambiguous. V dropped 4 bases and J dropped 1 base, with 15 bases sitting between them. The germline gives CDR1 MDHEN, CDR2 SYDVKM. The CDR3 has 16 residues. The CDR3, as DNA: TGTGCCAGCAGTTCACCCGGTAATGCCCGCACAGATACGCAGTATTTT. This sequence encodes CASSSPGNARTDTQYF.

This chain connects TRBV2 to TRBJ1-6; 8 bases fit TRBD1. The CDR3 is made up of 11 amino acids. In germline, CDR1 is SNHLY, CDR2 FYNNEI. J lost 13 bases, V lost 4 bases, and 0 bases had no gene match. CDR3 sequence reads: CASSGDRPLHF. CDR3 in DNA: TGTGCCAGCAGTGGGGACAGGCCCCTCCACTTT.

The chain employs TRBV7-9 and TRBJ1-2; D is ambiguous. The CDR3 is made up of 14 amino acids. The V and J ends lost 3 bases and 7 bases respectively, with 15 bases between them. Germline V gene data show CDR1 as SEHNR and CDR2 as FQNEAQ (reference sequence). Here the CDR3 reads CASSLGPARGGYTF. DNA of the CDR3: TGTGCCAGCAGCTTGGGCCCAGCCCGGGGTGGCTACACCTTC. Full variable domain (missing parts from reference TRBV7-9 and TRBJ1-2): DTGVSQNPRHKITKRGQNVTFRCDPISEHNRLYWYRQTLGQGPEFLTYFQNEAQLEKSRLLSDRFSAERPKGSFSTLEIQRTEQGDSAMYLCASSLGPARGGYTFGSGTRLTVV.

The table lists this clone with a few counts. This chain links TRBV9 with TRBJ2-7; a possible D gene is TRBD2 (6 bases). CDR1 SGDLS and CDR2 YYNGEE come from the germline V gene. This CDR3 region has 14 residues. Trimming took 5 bases from V and 3 from J, leaving 15 bases between them. The CDR3 loop is CASSLSPEGYEQYF. CDR3 nucleotides: TGTGCCAGCAGTCTTAGCCCGGAGGGCTACGAGCAGTACTTC.

This clone has just one count. The rearrangement links TRBV2 to TRBJ1-1; TRBD1 might be the D (6 bases). Looked up from germline, CDR1 is SNHLY and CDR2 is FYNNEI. V lost 6 bases and J 4 bases, leaving 9 bases between the germline ends. CDR3 length: 12 residues. CDR3 loop: CASRGGSTEAFF. The CDR3 nucleotides are TGTGCCAGCAGAGGGGGAAGCACTGAAGCTTTCTTT.

The chain uses TRBV5-6 and TRBJ2-1; D perhaps matches TRBD1 (6 bases). CDR3 length: 16 residues. Between the trimmed V and J ends, which lost 2 bases and 4 bases, there was a span of 16 bases. Germline V gene sequence: CDR1 SGHDT, CDR2 YYEEEE. For the CDR3, the DNA is TGTGCCAGCAGCTTTTGGTACAGGGAAGCTTACAATGAGCAGTTCTTC. The encoded protein is CASSFWYREAYNEQFF.

V usage is TRBV28 and J usage is TRBJ2-1, with TRBD2 matching over 11 bases. Germline CDR1 MDHEN, CDR2 SYDVKM. The CDR3 loop spans 16 amino acids. Trimming removed 4 bases from V and 2 bases from J; junction bases left unmatched: 4. Here the CDR3 DNA reads TGTGCCAGCAGTTCATCTAGCGGGGGGCCCTACAATGAGCAGTTCTTC. Its protein is CASSSSSGGPYNEQFF.

The genes are TRBV4-3 and TRBJ1-4, with D perhaps TRBD1 (5 bases). CDR1 and CDR2 (germline): LGHNA, YSLEER. The V and J ends lost 2 bases and 8 bases respectively, with 9 bases between them. The CDR3 covers 13 residues. The CDR3 is CASSQFRGEKLFF. CDR3 DNA sequence: TGCGCCAGCAGCCAATTCCGGGGGGAAAAACTGTTTTTT.

This sequence joins TRBV19 and TRBJ2-3; no clear D. The CDR3 length is 12 residues. V was trimmed by 5 bases and J by 2 bases, leaving 5 bases between them. CDR1 and CDR2 (germline): LNHDA, SQIVND (reference sequence). The CDR3 spells CASSYYTDTQYF. Written as DNA, the CDR3 is TGTGCCAGTAGTTACTACACAGATACGCAGTATTTT.

V gene TRBV27 combines with J gene TRBJ1-5, with 11 bases aligning to TRBD1. This CDR3 is 17 amino acids long. J lost 1 base, V lost 5 bases, and 7 bases had no gene match. Germline assignment: CDR1 MNHEY and CDR2 SMNVEV (reference sequence). Here the CDR3 reads CASSLGQGATSNQPQHF. The DNA for the CDR3 is TGTGCCAGCAGTCTCGGACAGGGGGCTACAAGCAATCAGCCCCAGCATTTT.

This clone was observed once. The chain couples TRBV6-2 or TRBV6-3 to TRBJ1-5, with TRBD1 matching 7 bases. The CDR3 contains 17 residues. Germline V gene data show CDR1 as MNHEY and CDR2 as SVGEGT. V lost 2 bases and J lost 0; bases outside the gene matches: 7. CDR3 sequence reads: CASSYSQGEYSNQPQHF. The CDR3 nucleotides read TGTGCCAGCAGTTACAGTCAGGGGGAATATAGCAATCAGCCCCAGCATTTT.

This clone was observed once. J is TRBJ1-2 and V is TRBV5-3, with D unclear. Being an ORF, TRBV5-3 has a function that is uncertain. CDR3 length: 14 residues. Trimming left V 5 bases short and J 2 bases short, with 13 bases between. DNA of the CDR3: TGTGCCAGAAGGGGTAAGCAGGCGAACTATGGCTACACCTTC. This sequence encodes CARRGKQANYGYTF.

This chain links TRBV19 with TRBJ1-1; D call uncertain. In germline, CDR1 is LNHDA, CDR2 SQIVND (reference sequence). The CDR3 extends over 13 amino acids. With 4 bases removed from V and 2 bases from J, the gap between germline ends came to 8 bases. CDR3: CASSSQINTEAFF. The CDR3 coding sequence is TGTGCCAGTAGTAGTCAGATAAACACTGAAGCTTTCTTT.

The V and J genes are TRBV30 and TRBJ2-7; D possibly corresponds to TRBD1 (6 bases). Trimming shortened V by 5 bases and J by 1 base, and 21 bases separated the two germline ends. The CDR3 sequence is 16 residues long. Germline assignment: CDR1 GTSNPN and CDR2 SVGIG (reference sequence). The CDR3 sequence is CAWAHHGQSRSYEQYF. CDR3 nucleotides: TGTGCCTGGGCACACCATGGACAGTCCCGTTCCTACGAGCAGTACTTC.

J is TRBJ1-2 and V is TRBV28; unclear D gene. The CDR3 loop spans 12 amino acids. V lost 5 bases, J lost 7 bases, and 11 bases lay in between. In germline, CDR1 is MDHEN, CDR2 SYDVKM. In DNA, the CDR3 is TGTGCCAGCAGTCAGGAAGGTACTGGCTACACCTTC. This encodes CASSQEGTGYTF.

This clone was counted a few times. The V gene is TRBV7-8, the J gene TRBJ1-1; no clear D gene. The CDR3 has 14 residues. The V end lost 1 base, the J end lost 6 bases, and 12 bases lay between the germline ends. CDR1 SGHVS and CDR2 FQNEAQ come from the germline V gene. The CDR3 DNA is TGTGCCAGCAGCTTAGTCTTCGAGGTTTCTGAAGCTTTCTTT. Encoded protein: CASSLVFEVSEAFF.

The chain couples TRBV4-1 to TRBJ1-2, with TRBD1 as a possible D gene (6 bases). Germline V gene data show CDR1 as MGHRA and CDR2 as YSYEKL. V lost 6 bases and J 1 base, leaving 9 bases between the germline ends. This CDR3 contains 13 residues. CDR3 nucleotide sequence: TGCGCCAGCAGACTGGACAGTAACTATGGCTACACCTTC. It is translated as CASRLDSNYGYTF.

The CDR3 DNA sequence: TGTGCCAGCAGCTTATTTCCGACTGAAGCTTTCTTT. It specifies CASSLFPTEAFF. This rearrangement joins TRBV7-9 to TRBJ1-1; D uncertain. This CDR3 is 12 amino acids long. Trimming took 2 bases from V and 5 from J, leaving 6 bases between them. CDR1 SEHNR and CDR2 FQNEAQ come from the germline V gene (reference sequence).

The genes are TRBV5-1 and TRBJ1-2, with 7 bases fitting TRBD1. The V gene's germline CDR1 is SGHRS and CDR2 YFSETQ. The CDR3 has 14 amino acids. The J segment lost 2 bases and the V segment lost 4 bases, leaving 5 bases of the junction unmatched. In DNA form, the CDR3 reads TGCGCCAGCAGCACTCAGGGACAGAACTATGGCTACACCTTC. It specifies CASSTQGQNYGYTF.

The rearrangement uses TRBV12-3 or TRBV12-4 and TRBJ1-2; perhaps TRBD1 as D (5 bases). The CDR3 consists of 13 residues. Between the trimmed V and J ends, which lost 6 bases and 3 bases, there was a span of 11 bases. The CDR3 DNA reads TGTGCCAGCAGCTCGGACACATACTATGGCTACACCTTC. This encodes CASSSDTYYGYTF.